These 21 T cell receptor beta chains share one sample of origin, sequenced in a study of blood T cell repertoires in COVID-19. Repertoires were generated with immunoSEQ multiplex PCR, while TCRdb's copy carries only in-frame clones and drops some. The sample consists of 70,000 to 100,000 clones, 90% of them appearing once. The sample was peripheral blood. The receptor set was obtained from a woman at least 80 years old with active or convalescent COVID-19.

V gene TRBV13 combines with J gene TRBJ1-2; the match to TRBD1 covers 8 bases. Germline CDR1 reads PRHDT; CDR2 reads FYEKMQ (reference sequence). The trim removed 3 bases at V and 4 bases at J, leaving 1 base unmatched. The CDR3 covers 13 residues. Here the CDR3 reads CASSFDRGYGYTF. CDR3 in DNA: TGTGCCAGCAGCTTTGACAGGGGCTATGGCTACACCTTC. The whole variable domain, remainder taken from reference TRBV13 and TRBJ1-2, is AAGVIQSPRHLIKEKRETATLKCYPIPRHDTVYWYQQGPGQDPQFLISFYEKMQSDKGSIPDRFSAQQFSDYHSELNMSSLELGDSALYFCASSFDRGYGYTFGSGTRLTVV.

CDR3 coding DNA: TGTGCCAGCAGCTTGTTCAGAGGACAGAACTCCTACGAGCAGTACTTC. This gives the protein CASSLFRGQNSYEQYF. The chain joins TRBV5-4 to TRBJ2-7, with a possible D match to TRBD1 (6 bases). There are 16 residues in the CDR3. V lost 1 base and J 0 bases, leaving 14 bases between the germline ends. Looked up from germline, CDR1 is SGHNT and CDR2 is YYREEE (reference sequence).

This clone is a singleton in its sample. The gene calls are TRBV21-1 and TRBJ1-1; TRBD1, as called in the table, went unchecked against the DNA. TRBV21-1 is classified as a pseudogene. The CDR3 covers 11 residues. In DNA, the CDR3 is TGTGCCAGCAGCCAGGACACTGAAGCTTTCTTT. Residues: CASSQDTEAFF.

This clone was counted only a few times. The chain carries TRBV2 and TRBJ2-3; 8 bases agree with TRBD2. The junction had 9 bases not matched to a gene; V was cut back by 8 bases and J by 2 bases. The CDR3 loop spans 15 amino acids. CDR1 is SNHLY and CDR2 is FYNNEI in the germline V gene. This CDR3 is CASCRTSSLTDTQYF. CDR3 nucleotides: TGTGCCAGCTGTCGGACTAGCTCCCTCACAGATACGCAGTATTTT. The entire variable domain, with the rest obtained from reference TRBV2 and TRBJ2-3, is as follows: EPEVTQTPSHQVTQMGQEVILRCVPISNHLYFYWYRQILGQKVEFLVSFYNNEISEKSEIFDDQFSVERPDGSNFTLKIRSTKLEDSAMYFCASCRTSSLTDTQYFGPGTRLTVL.

This chain links TRBV18 with TRBJ1-2; D is unresolved. The germline V gene has CDR1 KGHSH and CDR2 LQKENI. V lost 3 bases and J 6 bases, leaving 20 bases between the germline ends. The CDR3 covers 16 residues. The CDR3 reads CASSPRGEVLGHGYTF. The CDR3 bases are TGTGCCAGCTCACCTCGCGGAGAGGTATTAGGTCATGGCTACACCTTC.

The chain recombines TRBV10-3 with TRBJ2-7; D is possibly TRBD2 (5 bases). The V gene lost 0 bases and the J gene lost 5 bases, with 5 bases spanning the gap. This CDR3 has 12 amino acids. Germline V gene data show CDR1 as ENHRY and CDR2 as SYGVKD. CDR3 bases: TGTGCCATCAGTGAGTCGAGGGACGAGCAGTACTTC. Translation: CAISESRDEQYF.

This clone has just a few counts. The chain employs TRBV28 and TRBJ2-7, with 8 positions matching TRBD1. The V segment lost 5 bases and the J segment 2 bases; nucleotides outside the gene matches: 8. Per the germline V gene, CDR1 is MDHEN and CDR2 is SYDVKM. This CDR3 is built from 15 residues. CDR3 nucleotides: TGTGCCAGCAGTATAACAGGGGGGCAAGCCTACGAGCAGTACTTC. Translating gives CASSITGGQAYEQYF.

V is TRBV25-1 and J is TRBJ1-2; 12 positions match TRBD1. The CDR3 has 15 residues. The junction had 6 bases not matched to a gene; V was cut back by 3 bases and J by 7 bases. Germline CDR1 reads MGHDK; CDR2 reads SYGVNS. The CDR3 DNA is TGTGCCAGCAGTGACCCGGGACAGGGGGCGGGTGGCTACACCTTC. Translation: CASSDPGQGAGGYTF.

V gene TRBV2 combines with J gene TRBJ2-7, with D tentatively TRBD1 (6 bases). Germline values: CDR1 SNHLY, CDR2 FYNNEI. Trimming took off 3 bases at V and 0 bases at J, with 9 bases between the two ends. The CDR3 spans 14 residues. CDR3: CASSEDRSSYEQYF. The CDR3 DNA follows: TGTGCCAGCAGTGAGGACAGATCCTCCTACGAGCAGTACTTC.

The chain employs TRBV11-2 and TRBJ2-7, with a possible D match to TRBD1 (6 bases). Per germline, CDR1 SGHAT and CDR2 FQNNGV. This CDR3 spans 11 amino acids. V was clipped by 5 bases and J by 6 bases, with 8 bases between them. The CDR3 DNA reads as TGTGCCAGCAGCCCAGGGGCCGAGCAGTACTTC. Translation gives CASSPGAEQYF.

The V and J genes are TRBV24-1 and TRBJ2-5; 9 nucleotides match TRBD1. The CDR3 totals 15 residues. Trimming at V came to 3 bases and at J to 2 bases, leaving 3 bases not matched to a gene. The V gene's germline CDR1 is KGHDR and CDR2 SFDVKD. The CDR3 sequence: CATSDAGQGQETQYF. The CDR3 DNA reads TGTGCCACCAGTGATGCAGGACAGGGGCAAGAGACCCAGTACTTC.

The chain joins TRBV5-1 to TRBJ2-1; the match to TRBD2 covers 9 bases. Germline V CDR1 and CDR2: SGHRS, YFSETQ. The CDR3 has 14 amino acids. V shed 8 bases and J 5 bases; nucleotides not matched to a gene: 8. Here the CDR3 reads CASRAGGGDNEQFF. CDR3 bases: TGCGCCAGTAGAGCGGGAGGCGGCGACAATGAGCAGTTCTTC.

The chain couples TRBV27 to TRBJ1-5; D gene ambiguous. Trimming shortened V by 3 bases and J by 1 base, and 10 bases separated the two germline ends. Germline V gives CDR1 MNHEY, CDR2 SMNVEV (reference sequence). This CDR3 has 15 residues. The CDR3 is CASSLSGSSNQPQHF. The CDR3 nucleotides are TGTGCCAGCAGTTTGTCGGGTTCAAGCAATCAGCCCCAGCATTTT.

This clone was seen just once. The chain links TRBV19 to TRBJ2-5; 7 nucleotides line up with TRBD1. V lost 4 bases to trimming and J lost 2 bases; unmatched junction nucleotides: 7. CDR3 size: 15 residues. Germline CDR1 is LNHDA and CDR2 is SQIVND (reference sequence). The CDR3 nucleotides read TGTGCCAGTAGTAGATTGACGGGACAGCAAGAGACCCAGTACTTC. Translation gives CASSRLTGQQETQYF.

The chain employs TRBV6-1 and TRBJ1-5; no clear D. The CDR3 has 14 residues. CDR1 is MNHNS, CDR2 SASEGT, per germline. Trimming removed 3 bases from V and 0 bases from J, with 6 bases in between. The DNA of the CDR3 is TGTGCCAGCAGTGACGGGTTTAGCAATCAGCCCCAGCATTTT. Translation: CASSDGFSNQPQHF.

The chain has TRBV5-1 and TRBJ2-5; D possibly corresponds to TRBD1 (7 bases). The V gene's germline CDR1 is SGHRS and CDR2 YFSETQ. V was cut by 0 bases and J by 2 bases, with 11 bases left in between. CDR3 length: 15 amino acids. The CDR3 loop is CASSLGSGGQETQYF. In DNA, the CDR3 is TGCGCCAGCAGCTTGGGGTCAGGGGGGCAAGAGACCCAGTACTTC.

This chain connects TRBV11-2 to TRBJ1-6, with a weak D call TRBD1 (5 bases). CDR3 size: 15 residues. Trimming took 2 bases from V and 5 from J, leaving 10 bases between them. From germline, CDR1 is SGHAT and CDR2 FQNNGV. The CDR3 sequence is CASSLRTGDNSPLHF. The CDR3 DNA follows: TGTGCCAGCAGCTTAAGGACGGGGGATAATTCACCCCTCCACTTT.

V is TRBV28 and J is TRBJ2-1; D is undetermined. CDR3 length equals 15 residues. CDR1 and CDR2 from the germline V gene are MDHEN and SYDVKM. The V and J ends lost 2 bases and 2 bases respectively, with 10 bases between them. The CDR3 protein is CASSLDTYTYNEQFF. CDR3 DNA: TGTGCCAGCAGTTTAGACACTTATACCTACAATGAGCAGTTCTTC.

The chain combines TRBV7-7 with TRBJ2-1, with 8 bases identical to TRBD2. The CDR3 is 14 residues long. CDR1 and CDR2 from the germline V gene are SSHAT and FNYEAQ (reference sequence). In DNA form, the CDR3 reads TGTGCTAGCTCCTCGGGAGGGCCATTAGGGGAGCAGTTCTTC. This codes for CASSSGGPLGEQFF.

V usage is TRBV11-2 and J usage is TRBJ2-5, with D tentatively TRBD2 (5 bases). The CDR3 runs to 14 residues. V lost 1 base to trimming and J lost 5 bases, with 11 bases between them. Germline V gene lookup returns CDR1 SGHAT and CDR2 FQNNGV. In DNA, the CDR3 is TGTGCCAGCAGCTTAGGTGGGAGAGAGGAGACCCAGTACTTC. Protein product: CASSLGGREETQYF.

The chain recombines TRBV7-8 with TRBJ1-2, with 8 bases matching TRBD1. Germline V lookup: CDR1 SGHVS, CDR2 FQNEAQ. After removal of 5 bases from V and 0 bases from J, the junction contained 14 bases not matched to a gene. The CDR3 length is 18 residues. In DNA form, the CDR3 reads TGTGCCAGCAGCCTAGACCCCGGACAGGGCGTTGCTAACTATGGCTACACCTTC. Translation gives CASSLDPGQGVANYGYTF.